This T cell receptor (beta chain) was retrieved from a study of blood T cell repertoires in COVID-19. On the study more broadly: COVID-19 samples from acute and convalescent phases originated in the United States, Italy and Spain. Sources were T cells, B-cell-depleted T cells, or PBMCs; the material itself was cDNA or gDNA.

Trimming pared 7 bases from V and 2 bases from J, leaving 14 bases between. Germline V CDR1 and CDR2: SQVTM, ANQGSEA. This CDR3 contains 13 residues. Measured with immunoSEQ multiplex PCR; TCRdb has only the in-frame clones, and not every one. The table lists 120,000 or so clones, 71% of them singletons. Sequenced material: peripheral blood. This receptor was obtained from a human donor with acute or convalescent COVID-19. The donor label of this sample is uncertain. V usage is TRBV29-1 and J usage is TRBJ1-1; possible D gene TRBD1, 5 bases. The CDR3 DNA sequence: TGCAGCGCCCTCCCCAGGGTTAACACTGAAGCTTTCTTT. This gives the protein CSALPRVNTEAFF.